A single TCR beta chain is shown here with its context. This entry belongs to a study of blood T cell repertoires in COVID-19. Study in general: PBMCs, B-cell-depleted T cells, or T cells were the source of the cDNA or gDNA that made up the material.

The repertoire was sequenced with immunoSEQ multiplex PCR; TCRdb's copy has only in-frame clones and lacks some. The sample has 150,000 to 200,000 clones; 85% to 90% are singletons. Sequencing was done on a sample of peripheral blood. The TCR sequence derives from a human donor in a cohort sampled during active COVID-19.

CDR3 protein: CASSPYPTGDNEQFF. The CDR3 coding sequence is TGTGCCAGCTCACCTTACCCGACAGGGGATAATGAGCAGTTCTTC. This sequence joins TRBV18 and TRBJ2-1, with TRBD1 matching 8 bases. The CDR3 runs to 15 residues. V dropped 3 bases and J dropped 7; count of bases not matched to a gene: 8. Germline V gene data show CDR1 as KGHSH and CDR2 as LQKENI.